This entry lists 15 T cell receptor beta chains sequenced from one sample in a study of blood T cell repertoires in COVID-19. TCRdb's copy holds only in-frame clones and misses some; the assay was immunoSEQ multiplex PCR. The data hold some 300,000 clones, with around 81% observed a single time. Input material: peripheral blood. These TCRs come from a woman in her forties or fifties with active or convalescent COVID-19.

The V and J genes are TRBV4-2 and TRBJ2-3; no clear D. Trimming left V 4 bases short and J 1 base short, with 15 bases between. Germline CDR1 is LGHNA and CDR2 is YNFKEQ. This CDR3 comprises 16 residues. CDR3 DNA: TGTGCCAGCAGCCGCAGGCCTCAGGCCCGCACAGATACGCAGTATTTT. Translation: CASSRRPQARTDTQYF.

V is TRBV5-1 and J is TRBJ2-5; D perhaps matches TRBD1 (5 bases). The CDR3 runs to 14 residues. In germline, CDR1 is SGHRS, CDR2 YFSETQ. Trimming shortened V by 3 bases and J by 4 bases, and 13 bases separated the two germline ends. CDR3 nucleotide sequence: TGCGCCAGCAGCTACCAGGGCGATGGAGAGACCCAGTACTTC. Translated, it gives CASSYQGDGETQYF.

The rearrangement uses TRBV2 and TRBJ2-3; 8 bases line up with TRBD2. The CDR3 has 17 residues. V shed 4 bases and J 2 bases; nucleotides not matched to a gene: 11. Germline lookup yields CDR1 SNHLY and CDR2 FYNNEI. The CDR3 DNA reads TGTGCCAGCAGTGCGGGTAGTACTAGCGGTTACACAGATACGCAGTATTTT. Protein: CASSAGSTSGYTDTQYF. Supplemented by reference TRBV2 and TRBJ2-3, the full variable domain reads EPEVTQTPSHQVTQMGQEVILRCVPISNHLYFYWYRQILGQKVEFLVSFYNNEISEKSEIFDDQFSVERPDGSNFTLKIRSTKLEDSAMYFCASSAGSTSGYTDTQYFGPGTRLTVL.

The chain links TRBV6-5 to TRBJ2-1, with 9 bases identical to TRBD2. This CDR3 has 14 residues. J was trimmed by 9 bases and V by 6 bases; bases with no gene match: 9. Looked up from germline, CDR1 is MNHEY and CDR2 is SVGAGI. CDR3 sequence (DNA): TGTGCCAGCAGGCTAGCGGGGACGTTAGGTGAGCAGTTCTTC. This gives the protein CASRLAGTLGEQFF.

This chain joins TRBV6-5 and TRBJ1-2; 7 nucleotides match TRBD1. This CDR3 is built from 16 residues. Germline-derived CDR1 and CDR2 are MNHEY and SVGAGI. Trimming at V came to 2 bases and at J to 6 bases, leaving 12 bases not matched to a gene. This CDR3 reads CASSYRVFTGTDGYTF. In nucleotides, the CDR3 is TGTGCCAGCAGTTACCGGGTATTCACCGGGACAGATGGCTACACCTTC.

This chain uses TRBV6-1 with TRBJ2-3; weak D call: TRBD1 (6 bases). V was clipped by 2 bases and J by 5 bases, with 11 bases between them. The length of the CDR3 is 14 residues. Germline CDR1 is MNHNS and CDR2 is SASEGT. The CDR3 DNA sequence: TGTGCCAGCAGTGAACTGGGGGCAGGAGATACGCAGTATTTT. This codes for CASSELGAGDTQYF.

CDR3 region: CAWSFGNLGQFF. The CDR3 DNA reads TGTGCCTGGAGTTTCGGGAATTTAGGGCAGTTCTTC. The chain has TRBV30 and TRBJ2-1; D might be TRBD2 (5 bases). Germline V CDR1 and CDR2: GTSNPN, SVGIG (reference sequence). The CDR3 contains 12 residues. Between the trimmed V and J ends, which lost 2 bases and 12 bases, there was a span of 14 bases.

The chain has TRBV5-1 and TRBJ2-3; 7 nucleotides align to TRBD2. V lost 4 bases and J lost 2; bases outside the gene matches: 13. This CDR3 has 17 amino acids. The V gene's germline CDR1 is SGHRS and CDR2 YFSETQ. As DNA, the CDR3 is TGCGCCAGCAGCAGGCAGACTAGCTCATCCCCCACAGATACGCAGTATTTT. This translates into CASSRQTSSSPTDTQYF. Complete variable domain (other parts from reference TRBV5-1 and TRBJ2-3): KAGVTQTPRYLIKTRGQQVTLSCSPISGHRSVSWYQQTPGQGLQFLFEYFSETQRNKGNFPGRFSGRQFSNSRSEMNVSTLELGDSALYLCASSRQTSSSPTDTQYFGPGTRLTVL.

CDR3 coding DNA: TGTGCCAGTACCTTGACACGGTTAGGTCAGCCCCAGCATTTT. Its translation: CASTLTRLGQPQHF. This rearrangement joins TRBV19 to TRBJ1-5, with no clear D. The CDR3 extends over 14 amino acids. Trimming left V 7 bases short and J 6 bases short, with 16 bases between. Germline V gene lookup returns CDR1 LNHDA and CDR2 SQIVND (reference sequence).

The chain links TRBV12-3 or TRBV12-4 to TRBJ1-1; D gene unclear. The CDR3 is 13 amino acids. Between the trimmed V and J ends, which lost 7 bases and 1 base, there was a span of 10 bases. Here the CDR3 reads CASNPDGNTEAFF. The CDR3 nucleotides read TGTGCCAGCAACCCAGATGGGAACACTGAAGCTTTCTTT.

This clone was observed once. CDR3 sequence reads: CASSLAAGPIYGYTF. CDR3 nucleotide sequence: TGTGCCAGCAGCTTAGCGGCAGGGCCAATCTATGGCTACACCTTC. The chain employs TRBV7-9 and TRBJ1-2; D might be TRBD1 (5 bases). Germline-derived CDR1 and CDR2 are SEHNR and FQNEAQ (reference sequence). Trimming shortened V by 0 bases and J by 4 bases, and 12 bases separated the two germline ends. There are 15 residues in the CDR3.

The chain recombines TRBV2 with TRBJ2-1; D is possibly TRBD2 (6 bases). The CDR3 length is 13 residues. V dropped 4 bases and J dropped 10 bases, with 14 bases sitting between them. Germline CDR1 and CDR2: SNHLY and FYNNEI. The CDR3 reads CASSAGAGGEQFF. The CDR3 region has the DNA TGTGCCAGCAGTGCGGGAGCCGGGGGAGAGCAGTTCTTC.

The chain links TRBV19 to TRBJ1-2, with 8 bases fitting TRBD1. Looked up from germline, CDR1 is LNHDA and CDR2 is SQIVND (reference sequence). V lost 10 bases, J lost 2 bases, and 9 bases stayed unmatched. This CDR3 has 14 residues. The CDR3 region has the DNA TGTGCCACCCTTTCAGGGGGCGGAAACTATGGCTACACCTTC. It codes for CATLSGGGNYGYTF.

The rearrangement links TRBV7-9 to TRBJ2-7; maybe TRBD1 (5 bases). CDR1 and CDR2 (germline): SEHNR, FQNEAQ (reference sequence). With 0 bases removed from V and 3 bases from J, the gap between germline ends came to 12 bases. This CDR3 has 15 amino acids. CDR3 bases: TGTGCCAGCAGCTTAGCGGGGCGGAACCACTACGAGCAGTACTTC. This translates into CASSLAGRNHYEQYF.

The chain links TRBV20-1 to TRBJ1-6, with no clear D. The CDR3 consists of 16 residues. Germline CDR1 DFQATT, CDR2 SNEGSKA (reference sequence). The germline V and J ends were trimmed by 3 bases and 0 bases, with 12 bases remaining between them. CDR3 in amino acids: CSASRTVSSYNSPLHF. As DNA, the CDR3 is TGCAGTGCTAGTAGAACCGTTAGCTCCTATAATTCACCCCTCCACTTT.